These T cell receptor beta chains were read from a single sample in a study of blood T cell repertoires in COVID-19. Only in-frame clones appear in the TCRdb table, and some are missing; sequencing was by immunoSEQ multiplex PCR. The sample includes approximately 150,000 clones, 85% of them seen just once. The sample taken for sequencing was peripheral blood. Every receptor here comes from a human donor with acute or convalescent COVID-19. The donor label of this sample is uncertain. Both conserved end residues are part of each CDR3. A D gene is named only where the DNA matches it firmly. The size of a clone is reported for some rows only, either as once, few or many, or as a class for expanded clones.

V gene	J gene	clone size	CDR3 length	D gene	CDR3 protein	CDR3 DNA
TRBV19	TRBJ1-5	-	14	-	CASSTGTRNQPQHF	TGTGCCAGTAGTACAGGGACACGGAATCAGCCCCAGCATTTT
TRBV2	TRBJ2-5	-	11	-	CASRLQETQYF	TGTGCCAGCAGACTGCAAGAGACCCAGTACTTC
TRBV6-5	TRBJ1-2	once	15	-	CASTLGPEPGGGYTF	TGTGCCAGCACCCTAGGGCCAGAACCGGGGGGTGGCTACACCTTC
TRBV4-3	TRBJ1-1	-	17	-	CASSQDWDSGANTEAFF	TGCGCCAGCAGCCAAGATTGGGACTCCGGCGCGAACACTGAAGCTTTCTTT
TRBV7-2	TRBJ1-2	-	16	TRBD1	CASSSRTGVVLYGYTF	TGTGCCAGCAGCTCGAGGACAGGGGTTGTTCTCTATGGCTACACCTTC
TRBV3-1/TRBV3-2	TRBJ2-5	-	18	TRBD2	CASSPKTGLAGGLETQYF	TGTGCCAGCAGCCCGAAGACGGGACTAGCGGGGGGTTTAGAGACCCAGTACTTC
TRBV14	TRBJ1-3	-	19	TRBD1	CASRRGQGAGTLAGNTIYF	TGTGCCAGCAGGCGAGGACAGGGGGCCGGTACGTTGGCTGGAAACACCATATATTTT
TRBV6-5	TRBJ2-3	-	16	TRBD1	CASSYSTGGAADTQYF	TGTGCCAGCAGTTACTCGACAGGGGGCGCCGCAGATACGCAGTATTTT
TRBV5-1	TRBJ2-2	-	15	-	CASSFRQGWTGELFF	TGCGCCAGCAGCTTCCGGCAGGGTTGGACCGGGGAGCTGTTTTTT
TRBV7-2	TRBJ1-1	-	14	-	CASSLDSLRTEAFF	TGTGCCAGCAGCTTGGACAGCCTGAGAACTGAAGCTTTCTTT
TRBV9	TRBJ1-5	-	15	-	CASSVGGFGVWPQHF	TGTGCCAGCAGCGTAGGAGGATTCGGGGTATGGCCCCAGCATTTT
TRBV28	TRBJ2-1	once	14	-	CAILDSSSYNEQFF	TGTGCCATTCTGGACAGCTCCTCCTACAATGAGCAGTTCTTC